The sequence of this TCR beta chain was determined in a study of T cell repertoires in cytomegalovirus infection. Findings and caveats of the study: The study found HLA-C-restricted CMV-specific TCR beta clonotypes dominating the ex vivo response.

The J segment lost 7 bases and the V segment lost 6 bases, leaving 7 bases of the junction unmatched. This CDR3 has 13 amino acids. Looked up from germline, CDR1 is SNHLY and CDR2 is FYNNEI. For this clonotype: Its target is not known.

TCRdb passed the reads through MiXCR, listing each CDR3 protein once. The sample yields 200,000 to 250,000 distinct CDR3 sequences, about 23% seen once. The chain links TRBV2 to TRBJ1-1; 8 nucleotides line up with TRBD1. This TCR was sampled from a human donor in good health (CMV status not recorded). Some clones in this sample may be carry-over from other donors' samples. Sequencing was done on a sample of CD8+ T cells from PBMCs. CDR3: CASRPTGEGEAFF. As DNA, the CDR3 is TGTGCCAGCAGGCCGACAGGGGAAGGTGAAGCTTTCTTT.